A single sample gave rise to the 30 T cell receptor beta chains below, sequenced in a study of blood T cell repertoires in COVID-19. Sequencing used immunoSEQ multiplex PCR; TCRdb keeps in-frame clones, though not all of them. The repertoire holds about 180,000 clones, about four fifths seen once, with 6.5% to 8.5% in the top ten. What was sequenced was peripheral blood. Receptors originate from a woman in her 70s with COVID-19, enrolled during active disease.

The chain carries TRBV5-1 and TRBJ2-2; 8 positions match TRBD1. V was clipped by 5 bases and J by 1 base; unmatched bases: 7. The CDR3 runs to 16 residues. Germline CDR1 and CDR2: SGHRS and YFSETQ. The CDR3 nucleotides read TGCGCCAGCAGAAAACAGACAGGGGAGAACACCGGGGAGCTGTTTTTT. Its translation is CASRKQTGENTGELFF.

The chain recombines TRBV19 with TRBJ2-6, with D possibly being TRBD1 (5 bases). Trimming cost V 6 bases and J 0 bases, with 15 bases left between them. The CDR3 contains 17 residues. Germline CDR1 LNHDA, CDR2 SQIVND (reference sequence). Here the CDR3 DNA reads TGTGCCAGTAGCCCCAGGGTAAGAAACTCTGGGGCCAACGTCCTGACTTTC. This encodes CASSPRVRNSGANVLTF.

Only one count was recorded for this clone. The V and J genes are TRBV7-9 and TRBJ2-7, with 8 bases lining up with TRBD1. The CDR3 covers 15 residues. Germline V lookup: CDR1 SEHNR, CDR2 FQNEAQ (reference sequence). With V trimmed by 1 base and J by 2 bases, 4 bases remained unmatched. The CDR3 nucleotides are TGTGCCAGCAGCTTAGGGGCGGGACAGGCCTACGAGCAGTACTTC. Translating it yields CASSLGAGQAYEQYF.

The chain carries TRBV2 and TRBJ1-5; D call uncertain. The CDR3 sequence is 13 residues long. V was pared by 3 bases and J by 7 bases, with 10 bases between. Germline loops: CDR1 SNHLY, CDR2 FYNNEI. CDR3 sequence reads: CASSERRVQPQHF. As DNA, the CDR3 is TGTGCCAGCAGTGAGAGGCGAGTCCAGCCCCAGCATTTT.

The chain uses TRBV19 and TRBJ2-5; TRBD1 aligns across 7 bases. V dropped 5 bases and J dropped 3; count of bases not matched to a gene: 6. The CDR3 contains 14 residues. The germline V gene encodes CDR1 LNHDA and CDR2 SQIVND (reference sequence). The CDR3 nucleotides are TGTGCCAGTAGTCCCCTGACAGGGAAAGAGACCCAGTACTTC. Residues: CASSPLTGKETQYF. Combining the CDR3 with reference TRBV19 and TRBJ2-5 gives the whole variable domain DGGITQSPKYLFRKEGQNVTLSCEQNLNHDAMYWYRQDPGQGLRLIYYSQIVNDFQKGDIAEGYSVSREKKESFPLTVTSAQKNPTAFYLCASSPLTGKETQYFGPGTRLLVL.

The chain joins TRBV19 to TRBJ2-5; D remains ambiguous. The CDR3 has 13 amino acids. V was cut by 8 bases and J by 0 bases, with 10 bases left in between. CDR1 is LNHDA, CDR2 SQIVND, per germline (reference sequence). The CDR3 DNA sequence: TGTGCCAGTGGTAATCGGGACCAAGAGACCCAGTACTTC. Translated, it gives CASGNRDQETQYF.

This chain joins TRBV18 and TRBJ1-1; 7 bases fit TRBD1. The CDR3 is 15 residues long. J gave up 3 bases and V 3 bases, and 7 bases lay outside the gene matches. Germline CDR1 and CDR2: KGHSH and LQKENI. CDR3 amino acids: CASSPIEQGYTEAFF. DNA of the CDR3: TGTGCCAGCTCACCCATCGAACAGGGGTACACTGAAGCTTTCTTT. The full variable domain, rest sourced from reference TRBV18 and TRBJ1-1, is NAGVMQNPRHLVRRRGQEARLRCSPMKGHSHVYWYRQLPEEGLKFMVYLQKENIIDESGMPKERFSAEFPKEGPSILRIQQVVRGDSAAYFCASSPIEQGYTEAFFGQGTRLTVV.

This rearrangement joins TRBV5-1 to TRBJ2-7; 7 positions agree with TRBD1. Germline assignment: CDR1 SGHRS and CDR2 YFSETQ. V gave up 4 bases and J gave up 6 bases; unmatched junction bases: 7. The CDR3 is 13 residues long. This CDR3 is CASSQTGMIEQYF. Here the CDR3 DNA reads TGCGCCAGCAGCCAGACAGGGATGATCGAGCAGTACTTC.

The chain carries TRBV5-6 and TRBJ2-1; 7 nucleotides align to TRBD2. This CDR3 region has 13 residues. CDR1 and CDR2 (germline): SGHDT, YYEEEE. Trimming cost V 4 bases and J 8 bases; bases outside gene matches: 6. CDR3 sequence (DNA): TGTGCCAGCAGCCAAAGCGGGGTCGATGAGCAGTTCTTC. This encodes CASSQSGVDEQFF.

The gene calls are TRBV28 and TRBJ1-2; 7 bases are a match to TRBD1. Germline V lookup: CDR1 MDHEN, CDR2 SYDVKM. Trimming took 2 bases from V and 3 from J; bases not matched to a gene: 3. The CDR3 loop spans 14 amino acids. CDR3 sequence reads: CASSLRTGHYGYTF. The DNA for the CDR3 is TGTGCCAGCAGTTTAAGGACAGGACACTATGGCTACACCTTC.

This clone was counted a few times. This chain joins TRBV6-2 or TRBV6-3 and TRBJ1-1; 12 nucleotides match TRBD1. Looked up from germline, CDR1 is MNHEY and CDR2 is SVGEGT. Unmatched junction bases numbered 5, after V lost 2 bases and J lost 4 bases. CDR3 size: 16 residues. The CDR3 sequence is CASSYGTGGWITEAFF. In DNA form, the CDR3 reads TGTGCCAGCAGTTACGGGACAGGGGGCTGGATCACTGAAGCTTTCTTT.

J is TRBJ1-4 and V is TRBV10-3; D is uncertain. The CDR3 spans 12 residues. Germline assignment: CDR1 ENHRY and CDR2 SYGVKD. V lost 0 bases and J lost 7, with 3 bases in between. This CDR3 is CAISESSEKLFF. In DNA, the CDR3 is TGTGCCATCAGTGAGTCGAGTGAAAAACTGTTTTTT.

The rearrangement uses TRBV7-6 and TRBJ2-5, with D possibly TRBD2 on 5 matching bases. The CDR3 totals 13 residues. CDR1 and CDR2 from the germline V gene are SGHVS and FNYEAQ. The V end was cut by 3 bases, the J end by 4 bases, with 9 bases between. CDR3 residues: CASSFGLVETQYF. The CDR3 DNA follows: TGTGCCAGCAGCTTCGGACTCGTAGAGACCCAGTACTTC.

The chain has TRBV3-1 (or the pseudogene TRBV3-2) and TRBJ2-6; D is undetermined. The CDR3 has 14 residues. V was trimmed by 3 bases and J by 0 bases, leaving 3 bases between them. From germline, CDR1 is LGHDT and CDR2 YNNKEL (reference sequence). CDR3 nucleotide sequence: TGTGCCAGCAGCCAGCGCTCTGGGGCCAACGTCCTGACTTTC. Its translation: CASSQRSGANVLTF.

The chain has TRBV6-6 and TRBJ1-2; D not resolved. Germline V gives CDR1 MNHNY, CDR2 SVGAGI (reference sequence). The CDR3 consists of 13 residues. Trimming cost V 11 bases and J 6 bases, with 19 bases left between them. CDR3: CAVFSEGGDGYTF. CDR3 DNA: TGTGCCGTCTTTTCTGAGGGAGGCGATGGCTACACCTTC.

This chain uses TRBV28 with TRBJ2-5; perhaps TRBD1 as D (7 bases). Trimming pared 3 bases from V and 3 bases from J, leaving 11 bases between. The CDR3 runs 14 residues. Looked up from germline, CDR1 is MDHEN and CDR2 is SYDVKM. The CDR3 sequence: CASSFGGTEETQYF. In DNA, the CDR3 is TGTGCCAGCAGTTTCGGCGGGACAGAAGAGACCCAGTACTTC.

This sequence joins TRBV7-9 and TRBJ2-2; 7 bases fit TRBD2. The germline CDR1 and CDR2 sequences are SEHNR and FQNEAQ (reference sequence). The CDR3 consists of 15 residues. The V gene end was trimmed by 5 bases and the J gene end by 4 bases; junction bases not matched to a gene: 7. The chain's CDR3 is CASSAGRALTGELFF. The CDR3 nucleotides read TGTGCCAGCAGCGCAGGGAGGGCTCTCACCGGGGAGCTGTTTTTT.

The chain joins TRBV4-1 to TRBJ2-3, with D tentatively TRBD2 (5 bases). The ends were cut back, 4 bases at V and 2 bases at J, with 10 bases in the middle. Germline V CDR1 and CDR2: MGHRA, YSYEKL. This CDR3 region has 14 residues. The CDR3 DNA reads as TGCGCCAGCAGCCGGAGCGGATTCACAGATACGCAGTATTTT. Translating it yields CASSRSGFTDTQYF.

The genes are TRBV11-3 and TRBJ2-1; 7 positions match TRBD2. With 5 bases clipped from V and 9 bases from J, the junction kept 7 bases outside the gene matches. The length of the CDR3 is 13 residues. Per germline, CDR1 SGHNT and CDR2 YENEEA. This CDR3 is CASSRTSLGEQFF. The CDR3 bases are TGTGCCAGCAGCCGGACTAGTTTGGGTGAGCAGTTCTTC.

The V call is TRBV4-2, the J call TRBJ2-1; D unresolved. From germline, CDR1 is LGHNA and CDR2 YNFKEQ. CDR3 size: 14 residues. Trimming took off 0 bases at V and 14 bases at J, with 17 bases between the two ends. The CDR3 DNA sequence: TGTGCCAGCAGCCAAGATACGATAGGAGTAGCTGAGTTCTTC. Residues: CASSQDTIGVAEFF.

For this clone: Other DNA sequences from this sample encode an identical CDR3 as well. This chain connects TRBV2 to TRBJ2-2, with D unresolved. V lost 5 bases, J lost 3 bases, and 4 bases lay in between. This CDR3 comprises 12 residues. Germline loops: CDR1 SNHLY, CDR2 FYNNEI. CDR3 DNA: TGTGCCAGCAGTTTAGACACCGGGGAGCTGTTTTTT. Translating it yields CASSLDTGELFF.

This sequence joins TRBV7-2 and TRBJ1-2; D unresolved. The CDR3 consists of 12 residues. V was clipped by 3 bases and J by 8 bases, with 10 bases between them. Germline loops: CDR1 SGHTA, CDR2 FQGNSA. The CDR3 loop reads CASSFLTRGYTF. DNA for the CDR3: TGTGCCAGCAGCTTCCTAACTAGGGGCTACACCTTC.

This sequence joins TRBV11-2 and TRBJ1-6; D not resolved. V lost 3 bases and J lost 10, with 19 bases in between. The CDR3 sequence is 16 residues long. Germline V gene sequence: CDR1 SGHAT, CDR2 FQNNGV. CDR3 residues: CASSLAGGSARSPLHF. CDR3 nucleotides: TGTGCCAGCAGCTTGGCTGGAGGCAGCGCCAGGTCACCCCTCCACTTT.

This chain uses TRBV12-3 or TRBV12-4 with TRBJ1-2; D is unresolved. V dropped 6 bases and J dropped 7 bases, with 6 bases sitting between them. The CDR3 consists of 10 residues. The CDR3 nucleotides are TGTGCCAGCAGACGGGGTGGCTACACCTTC. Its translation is CASRRGGYTF.

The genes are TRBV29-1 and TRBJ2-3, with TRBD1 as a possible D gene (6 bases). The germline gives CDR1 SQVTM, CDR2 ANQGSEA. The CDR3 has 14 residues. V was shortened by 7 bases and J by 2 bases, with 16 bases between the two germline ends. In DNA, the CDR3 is TGCAGCGCTAGGGACCTGGGGGCCACAGATACGCAGTATTTT. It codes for CSARDLGATDTQYF.

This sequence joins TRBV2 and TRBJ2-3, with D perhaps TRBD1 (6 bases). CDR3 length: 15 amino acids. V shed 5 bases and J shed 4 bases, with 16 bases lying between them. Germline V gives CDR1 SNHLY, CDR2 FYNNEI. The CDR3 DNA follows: TGTGCCAGCAGTAAGGACAGTTTTAGCGCAGATACGCAGTATTTT. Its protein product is CASSKDSFSADTQYF.

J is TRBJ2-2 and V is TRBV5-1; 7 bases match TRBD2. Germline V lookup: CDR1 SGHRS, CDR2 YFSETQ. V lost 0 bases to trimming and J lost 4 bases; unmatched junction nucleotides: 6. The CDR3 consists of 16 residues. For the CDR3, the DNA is TGCGCCAGCAGCTTGGTTGGGGGGGTCCCCACCGGGGAGCTGTTTTTT. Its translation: CASSLVGGVPTGELFF.

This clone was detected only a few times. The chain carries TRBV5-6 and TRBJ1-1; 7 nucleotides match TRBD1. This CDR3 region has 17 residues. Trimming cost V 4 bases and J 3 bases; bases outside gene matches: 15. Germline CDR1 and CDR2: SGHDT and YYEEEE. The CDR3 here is CASSPVKGAKGDTEAFF. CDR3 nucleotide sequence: TGTGCCAGCAGCCCGGTTAAGGGGGCCAAGGGGGACACTGAAGCTTTCTTT.

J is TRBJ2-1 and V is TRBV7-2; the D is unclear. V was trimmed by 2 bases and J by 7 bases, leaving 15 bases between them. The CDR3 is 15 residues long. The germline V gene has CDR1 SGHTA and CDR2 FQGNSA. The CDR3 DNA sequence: TGTGCCAGCAGCTTAAGCCTAGTAATACTAAATGAGCAGTTCTTC. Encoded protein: CASSLSLVILNEQFF.

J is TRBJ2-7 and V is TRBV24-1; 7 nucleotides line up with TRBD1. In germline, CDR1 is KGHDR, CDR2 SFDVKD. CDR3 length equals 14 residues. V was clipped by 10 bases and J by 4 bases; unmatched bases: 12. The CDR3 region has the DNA TGTGCCACGCCACGGGACAGTCTTTTTTACGAGCAGTACTTC. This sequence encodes CATPRDSLFYEQYF.